This T cell receptor beta chain stems from a study of blood T cell repertoires in COVID-19. The germline CDR1 and CDR2 sequences are LNHDA and SQIVND (reference sequence). This CDR3 has 15 amino acids. Trimming shortened V by 4 bases and J by 6 bases, and 18 bases separated the two germline ends. In the study's own analysis: Amplification with reference gene primers provided the estimates of nucleated cell counts. Using immunoSEQ multiplex PCR, the repertoire was profiled, and TCRdb retains in-frame clones only, with some absent. V and J calls and clone size are those listed in that table; D and trimming were worked out from the DNA. This sample has 2,000 or so clones, with roughly 69% found just once.

The origin of this receptor is a man between 65 and 85 years old with active COVID-19. The chain recombines TRBV19 with TRBJ1-2; D might be TRBD1 (5 bases). The material sequenced was peripheral blood. The CDR3 region has the DNA TGTGCCAGTAGTAGGACGACAGTTCTTTCCCATGGCTACACCTTC. Translated, it gives CASSRTTVLSHGYTF.